These T cell receptor beta chains were read from a single sample in a study of cytomegalovirus exposure and HLA in healthy donors. The assay was immunoSEQ multiplex PCR, and TCRdb's table has in-frame clones only and misses some. The repertoire holds a few hundred thousand clones, with roughly 80% as singletons. Sequencing was done on a sample of PBMCs. The receptor set was obtained from a man aged 25 to 40 in good health and CMV-seronegative. Both conserved end residues are part of each CDR3. A D gene is named only where the DNA matches it firmly. Rows give clone size only sometimes, using once, few, many, or a class for an expanded clone.

V gene	D gene	clone size	J gene	CDR3 DNA	CDR3 protein
TRBV14	-	-	TRBJ1-3	TGTGCCAGCAGCCAAGATATAATTCCTGGAAACACCATATATTTT	CASSQDIIPGNTIYF
TRBV27	TRBD1	-	TRBJ2-7	TGTGCCAGCAGTTTTACTATAGTACAGGGGTTCGACGAGCAGTACTTC	CASSFTIVQGFDEQYF
TRBV7-2	-	-	TRBJ1-5	TGTGCCAGCAGTTCCCAAGACATGCTCCAGCCCCAGCATTTT	CASSSQDMLQPQHF
TRBV7-2	-	-	TRBJ2-7	TGTGCCAGCAGCTTATTGTCCGGGGGAGCCTACGAGCAGTACTTC	CASSLLSGGAYEQYF
TRBV5-5	-	-	TRBJ2-7	TGTGCCAGCAGCCGCCGACTACAGGGTACCTACGAGCAGTACTTC	CASSRRLQGTYEQYF
TRBV4-3	-	-	TRBJ1-5	TGCGCCAGCAGCATGGCAGGGGGCAATCAGCCCCAGCATTTT	CASSMAGGNQPQHF
TRBV4-1	TRBD1	-	TRBJ1-1	TGCGCCAGCAGCCAAGAAGGCGGGACAGTAAACCTCTTT	CASSQEGGTVNLF
TRBV19	-	-	TRBJ1-2	TGTGCCAGTAGTATTATACCCAACCTCCTAACTATTGGCTACACCTTC	CASSIIPNLLTIGYTF
TRBV10-2	TRBD2	-	TRBJ2-7	TGCGCCAGCAGCCGAGCCAGCGGGGACGTGAGCTCCTACGAGCAGTACTTC	CASSRASGDVSSYEQYF
TRBV10-3	-	once	TRBJ2-2	TGTGCCATCAGTGGGATGGGGGCGCCTTCCCCCGGGGAGCTGTTTTTT	CAISGMGAPSPGELFF
TRBV19	-	-	TRBJ1-6	TGTGCCACAAAGAGCGTGGACTCCTATAATTCACCCCTCCACTTT	CATKSVDSYNSPLHF
TRBV4-3	TRBD2	few	TRBJ2-7	TGCGCCAGCAGCCAAGATCTGGAGCGGGGGGGGTACGAGCAGTACTTC	CASSQDLERGGYEQYF
TRBV7-9	TRBD1	-	TRBJ2-4	TGTTCCAGCAGCTTCACCGGGACAGGGATAGCCAAAAACATTCAGTACTTC	CSSSFTGTGIAKNIQYF
TRBV9	-	few	TRBJ1-4	TGTGCCAGCAGCGTTGGGGGGGATGAAAAACTGTTTTTT	CASSVGGDEKLFF
TRBV7-2	TRBD2	once	TRBJ2-1	TGTGCCAGCAGCTTTACTAGCGTGGGTGAGCAGTTCTTC	CASSFTSVGEQFF
TRBV27	TRBD2	-	TRBJ2-1	TGTGCCAGCAGTTTACCGGGAGGGAATGAGCAGTTCTTC	CASSLPGGNEQFF
TRBV15	-	-	TRBJ1-4	TGTGCCGCTAGACAGACATTAATTGAAAAACTGTTTTTT	CAARQTLIEKLFF
TRBV28	-	few	TRBJ2-7	TGTGCCAGCAGTACCATCTCCCCCGTGAGCCACTTC	CASSTISPVSHF
TRBV7-3	TRBD2	-	TRBJ2-2	TGTGCCAGCAGCCCTCGGGCGGGGGGGCTCACCGGGGAGCTGTTTTTT	CASSPRAGGLTGELFF
TRBV7-9	-	-	TRBJ2-3	TGTGCCAGCAGCTTACAGGCTCCCACAGATACGCAGTATTTT	CASSLQAPTDTQYF
TRBV19	-	-	TRBJ1-5	TGTGCCAGTAGTATCAAGGACTATCAGCCCCAGCATTTT	CASSIKDYQPQHF
TRBV19	TRBD1	-	TRBJ1-3	TGTGCCAGCTCGGGACAGATCGTCTCTGGAAACACCATATATTTT	CASSGQIVSGNTIYF
TRBV5-5	TRBD1	-	TRBJ1-2	TGTGCCAGCAGCTTCTGGGACAGCAATAACTATGGCTACACCTTC	CASSFWDSNNYGYTF
TRBV2	TRBD1	once	TRBJ1-2	TGTGCCAGCAGTGAGCGGACAGGAGCTAACTATGGCTACACCTTC	CASSERTGANYGYTF
TRBV6-1	-	-	TRBJ1-2	TGTGCCAGCAATAGCAGGGGTGCGTACTATGGCTACACCTTC	CASNSRGAYYGYTF
TRBV6-5	TRBD2	once	TRBJ2-1	TGTGCCGGCAGTTACTCGAGTGGGGGGGGCAATGAGCAGTTCTTC	CAGSYSSGGGNEQFF
TRBV9	-	once	TRBJ1-2	TGTGCCAGCAGCGTAGAGGGGTATGGCTACACCTTC	CASSVEGYGYTF
TRBV28	TRBD1	-	TRBJ1-2	TGTGCCAGCAGCCTCATTCCGGGACAGCCCCCTGGCTACACCTTC	CASSLIPGQPPGYTF
TRBV5-4	TRBD1	-	TRBJ2-5	TGTGCCAGCAGAAGGACAGGCGAGACCCAGTACTTC	CASRRTGETQYF
TRBV28	-	few	TRBJ1-4	TGTGCCAGCAGTTTGGGCAGGAAACTGTTTTTT	CASSLGRKLFF
TRBV6-5	TRBD1	medium-sized	TRBJ1-4	TGTGCCAGCAGTTTACGTATACAGGGGGAAAAACTGTTTTTT	CASSLRIQGEKLFF
TRBV7-3	TRBD1	-	TRBJ1-2	TGTGCCAGCAGCTTAGGCGGGGGGACAGGGAATGGCTACACCTTC	CASSLGGGTGNGYTF
TRBV11-2	TRBD2	-	TRBJ2-5	TGTGCCAGCAGCCCCCTTCCCAGGCTAGCGGGGGGCGGCGGGGAGACCCAGTACTTC	CASSPLPRLAGGGGETQYF
TRBV2	TRBD2	-	TRBJ2-7	TGTGCCAGTAGCGGGGGAACCCCCGAGCAGTACTTC	CASSGGTPEQYF
TRBV6-6	TRBD1	-	TRBJ2-7	TGTGCCAGCAGTCCTGGACAGGGGGCCTCCTACGAGCAGTACTTC	CASSPGQGASYEQYF